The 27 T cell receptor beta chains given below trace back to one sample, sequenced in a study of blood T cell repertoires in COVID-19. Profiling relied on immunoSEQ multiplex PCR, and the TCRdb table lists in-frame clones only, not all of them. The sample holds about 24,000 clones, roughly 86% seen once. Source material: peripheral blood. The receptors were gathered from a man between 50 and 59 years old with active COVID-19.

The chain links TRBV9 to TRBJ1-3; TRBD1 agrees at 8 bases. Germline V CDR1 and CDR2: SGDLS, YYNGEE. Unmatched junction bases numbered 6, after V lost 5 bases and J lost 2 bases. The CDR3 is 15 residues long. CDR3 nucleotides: TGTGCCAGCAGTGCGCAGGGGGCGCCTGGAAACACCATATATTTT. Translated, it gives CASSAQGAPGNTIYF.

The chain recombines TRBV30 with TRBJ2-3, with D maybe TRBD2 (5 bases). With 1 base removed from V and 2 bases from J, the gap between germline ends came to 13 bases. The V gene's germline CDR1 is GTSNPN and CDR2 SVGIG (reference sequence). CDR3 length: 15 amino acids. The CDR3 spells CAWSAGSGPTDTQYF. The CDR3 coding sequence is TGTGCCTGGAGTGCCGGAAGCGGACCCACAGATACGCAGTATTTT.

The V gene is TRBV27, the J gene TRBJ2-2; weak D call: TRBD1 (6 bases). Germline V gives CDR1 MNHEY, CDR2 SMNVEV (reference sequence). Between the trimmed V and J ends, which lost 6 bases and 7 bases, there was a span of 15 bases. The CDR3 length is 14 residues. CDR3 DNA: TGTGCCAGCAGGACAATTTCAGGGGTCGGGGAGCTGTTTTTT. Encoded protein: CASRTISGVGELFF.

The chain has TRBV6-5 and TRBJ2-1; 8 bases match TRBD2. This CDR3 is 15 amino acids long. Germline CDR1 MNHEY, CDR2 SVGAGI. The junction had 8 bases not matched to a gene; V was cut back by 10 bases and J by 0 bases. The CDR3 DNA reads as TGTGCCACCGGATTCCGGGGGGGCTCCTACAATGAGCAGTTCTTC. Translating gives CATGFRGGSYNEQFF.

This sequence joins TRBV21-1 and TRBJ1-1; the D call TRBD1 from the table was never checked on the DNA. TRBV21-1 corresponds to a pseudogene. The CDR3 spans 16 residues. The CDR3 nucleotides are TGTGCCAGCAGGCAATCACCCGGCAGGGGGCCCACTGAAGCTTTCTTT. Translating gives CASRQSPGRGPTEAFF.

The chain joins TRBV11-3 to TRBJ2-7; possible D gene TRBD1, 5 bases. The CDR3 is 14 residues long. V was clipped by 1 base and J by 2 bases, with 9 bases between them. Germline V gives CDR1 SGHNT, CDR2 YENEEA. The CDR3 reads CASSLASGTYEQYF. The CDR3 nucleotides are TGTGCCAGCAGCTTAGCGTCAGGGACCTACGAGCAGTACTTC.

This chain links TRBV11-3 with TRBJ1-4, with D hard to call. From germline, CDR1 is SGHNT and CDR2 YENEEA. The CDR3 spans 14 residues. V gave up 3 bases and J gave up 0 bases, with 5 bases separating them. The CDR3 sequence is CASSLSATNEKLFF. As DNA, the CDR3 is TGTGCCAGCAGCTTGTCAGCAACTAATGAAAAACTGTTTTTT.

CDR3 loop: CASSYAGDRFYEQYF. CDR3 in DNA: TGTGCCAGCAGTTACGCAGGGGACAGGTTCTACGAGCAGTACTTC. The chain has TRBV6-6 and TRBJ2-7; TRBD1 agrees at 8 bases. The CDR3 runs 15 residues. Germline V gene lookup returns CDR1 MNHNY and CDR2 SVGAGI (reference sequence). J gave up 3 bases and V 2 bases, and 6 bases lay outside the gene matches.

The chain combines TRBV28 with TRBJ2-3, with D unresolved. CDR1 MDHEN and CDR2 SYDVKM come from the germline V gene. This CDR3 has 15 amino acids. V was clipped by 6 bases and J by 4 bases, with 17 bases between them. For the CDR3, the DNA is TGTGCCAGCAGAAACTCGGTTCATTTTGCAGATACGCAGTATTTT. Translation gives CASRNSVHFADTQYF.

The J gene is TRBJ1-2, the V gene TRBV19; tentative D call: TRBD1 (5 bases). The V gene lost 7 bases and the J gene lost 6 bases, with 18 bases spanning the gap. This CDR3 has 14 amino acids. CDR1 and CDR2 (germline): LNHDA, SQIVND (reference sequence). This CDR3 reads CASKTGRLGDGYTF. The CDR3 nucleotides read TGTGCCAGTAAAACTGGGAGGCTGGGGGATGGCTACACCTTC.

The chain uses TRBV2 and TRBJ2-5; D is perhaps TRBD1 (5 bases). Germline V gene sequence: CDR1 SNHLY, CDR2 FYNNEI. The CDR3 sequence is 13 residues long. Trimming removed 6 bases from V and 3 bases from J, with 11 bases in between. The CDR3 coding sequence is TGTGCCAGCAGCCAGACAGAAAAAGAGACCCAGTACTTC. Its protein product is CASSQTEKETQYF.

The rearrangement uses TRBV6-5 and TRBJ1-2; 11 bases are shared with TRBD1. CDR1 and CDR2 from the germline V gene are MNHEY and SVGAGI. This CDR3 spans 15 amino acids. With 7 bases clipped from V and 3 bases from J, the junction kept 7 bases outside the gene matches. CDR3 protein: CASNPGTGGDYGYTF. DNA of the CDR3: TGTGCCAGCAACCCGGGGACAGGGGGGGACTATGGCTACACCTTC.

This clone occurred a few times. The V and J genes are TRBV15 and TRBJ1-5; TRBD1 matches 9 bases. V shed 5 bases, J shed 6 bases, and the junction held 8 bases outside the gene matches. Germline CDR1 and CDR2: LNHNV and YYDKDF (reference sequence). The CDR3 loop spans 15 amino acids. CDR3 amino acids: CATSPSDRGFQPQHF. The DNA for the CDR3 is TGTGCCACCAGCCCCTCGGACAGGGGATTTCAGCCCCAGCATTTT.

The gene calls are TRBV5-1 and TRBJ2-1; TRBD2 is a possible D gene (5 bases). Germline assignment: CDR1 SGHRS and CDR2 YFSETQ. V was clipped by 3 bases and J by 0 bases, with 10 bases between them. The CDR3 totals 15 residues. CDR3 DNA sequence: TGCGCCAGCAGCTCCCGGAGGTACTCCTACAATGAGCAGTTCTTC. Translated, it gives CASSSRRYSYNEQFF.

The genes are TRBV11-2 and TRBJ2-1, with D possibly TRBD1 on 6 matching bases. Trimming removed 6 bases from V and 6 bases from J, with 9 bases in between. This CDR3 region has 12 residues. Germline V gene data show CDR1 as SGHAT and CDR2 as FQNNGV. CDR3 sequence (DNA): TGTGCCAGCAGAAAGGACAGCAATGAGCAGTTCTTC. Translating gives CASRKDSNEQFF.

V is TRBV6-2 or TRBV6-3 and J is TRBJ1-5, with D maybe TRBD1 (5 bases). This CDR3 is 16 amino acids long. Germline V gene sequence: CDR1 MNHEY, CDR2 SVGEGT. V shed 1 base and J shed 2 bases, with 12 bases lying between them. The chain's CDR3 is CASSYLGGGGNQPQHF. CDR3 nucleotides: TGTGCCAGCAGTTACTTGGGCGGGGGTGGCAATCAGCCCCAGCATTTT.

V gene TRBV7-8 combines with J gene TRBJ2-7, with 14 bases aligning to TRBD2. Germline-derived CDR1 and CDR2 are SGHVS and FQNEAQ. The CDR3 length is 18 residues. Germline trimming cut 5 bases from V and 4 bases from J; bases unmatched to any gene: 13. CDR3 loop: CASSLITTSGRASYEQYF. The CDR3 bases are TGTGCCAGCAGCCTTATAACGACTAGCGGGAGGGCCTCGTACGAGCAGTACTTC.

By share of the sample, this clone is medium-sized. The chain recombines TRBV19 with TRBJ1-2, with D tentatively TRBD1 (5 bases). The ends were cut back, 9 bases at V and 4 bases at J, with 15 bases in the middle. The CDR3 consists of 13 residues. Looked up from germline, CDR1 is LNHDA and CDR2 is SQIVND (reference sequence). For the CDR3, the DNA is TGTGCCAGCAAGATGGCGGGGCCCTATGGCTACACCTTC. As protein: CASKMAGPYGYTF.

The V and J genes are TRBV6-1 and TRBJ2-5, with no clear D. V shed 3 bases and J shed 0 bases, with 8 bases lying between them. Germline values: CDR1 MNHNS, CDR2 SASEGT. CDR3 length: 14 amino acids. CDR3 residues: CASSEFLYQETQYF. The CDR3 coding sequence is TGTGCCAGCAGTGAGTTTCTGTACCAAGAGACCCAGTACTTC.

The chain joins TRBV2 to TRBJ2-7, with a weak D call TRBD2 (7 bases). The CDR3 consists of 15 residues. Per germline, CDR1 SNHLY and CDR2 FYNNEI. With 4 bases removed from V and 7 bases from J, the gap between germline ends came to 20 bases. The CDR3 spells CASSVGIAGRGEQYF. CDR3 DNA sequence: TGTGCCAGCAGTGTTGGGATAGCGGGTAGGGGGGAGCAGTACTTC.

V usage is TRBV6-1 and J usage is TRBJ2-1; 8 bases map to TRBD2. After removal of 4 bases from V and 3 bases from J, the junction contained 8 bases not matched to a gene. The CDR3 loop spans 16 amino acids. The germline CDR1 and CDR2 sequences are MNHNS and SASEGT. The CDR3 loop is CASSALAGPLYNEQFF. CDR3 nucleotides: TGTGCCAGCAGTGCCCTAGCGGGTCCCCTCTACAATGAGCAGTTCTTC.

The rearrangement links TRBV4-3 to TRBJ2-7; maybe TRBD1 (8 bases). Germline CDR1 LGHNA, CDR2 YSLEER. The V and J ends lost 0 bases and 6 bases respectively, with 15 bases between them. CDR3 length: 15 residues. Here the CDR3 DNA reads TGCGCCAGCAGCCAAGATTGGACAGGGAGGGTCGAGCAGTACTTC. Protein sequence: CASSQDWTGRVEQYF.

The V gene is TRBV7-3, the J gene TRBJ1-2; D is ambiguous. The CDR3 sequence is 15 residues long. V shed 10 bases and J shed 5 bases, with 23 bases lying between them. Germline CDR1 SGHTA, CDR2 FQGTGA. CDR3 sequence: CAKTLPPETHYGYTF. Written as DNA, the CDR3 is TGTGCCAAGACGCTCCCGCCCGAGACACATTATGGCTACACCTTC.

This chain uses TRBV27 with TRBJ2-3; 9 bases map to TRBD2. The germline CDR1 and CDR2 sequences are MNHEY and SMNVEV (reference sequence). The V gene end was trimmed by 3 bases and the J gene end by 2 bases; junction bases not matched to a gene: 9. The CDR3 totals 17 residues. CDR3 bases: TGTGCCAGCAGTTTTCGGTCGCGGGAGGGCCTCACAGATACGCAGTATTTT. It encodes CASSFRSREGLTDTQYF.

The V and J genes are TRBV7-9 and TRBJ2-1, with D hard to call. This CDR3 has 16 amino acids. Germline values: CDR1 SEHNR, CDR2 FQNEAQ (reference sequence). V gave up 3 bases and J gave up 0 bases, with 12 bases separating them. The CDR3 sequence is CASSLFGQSSYNEQFF. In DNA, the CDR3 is TGTGCCAGCAGCTTGTTTGGGCAGAGCTCCTACAATGAGCAGTTCTTC.

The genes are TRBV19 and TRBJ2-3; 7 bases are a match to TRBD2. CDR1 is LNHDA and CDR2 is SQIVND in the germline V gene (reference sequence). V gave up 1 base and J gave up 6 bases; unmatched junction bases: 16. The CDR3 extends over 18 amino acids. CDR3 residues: CASSIGPALGGKVDTQYF. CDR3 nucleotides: TGTGCCAGTAGTATAGGACCCGCCCTCGGGGGGAAGGTCGATACGCAGTATTTT.

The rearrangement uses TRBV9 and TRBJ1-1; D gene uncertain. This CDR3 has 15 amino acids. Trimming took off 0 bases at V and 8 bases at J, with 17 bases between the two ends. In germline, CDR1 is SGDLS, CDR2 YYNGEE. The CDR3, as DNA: TGTGCCAGCAGCGTAGTTGGACTGATGTATGAAGAAGCTTTCTTT. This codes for CASSVVGLMYEEAFF.